These 26 T cell receptor beta chains originate from one sample sequenced in a study of multiple sclerosis patients with progressive multifocal leukoencephalopathy. Sequenced by immunoSEQ multiplex PCR; TCRdb stores in-frame clones only, minus some. The sample lists tens of thousands of clones; 75% to 90% were seen once. Specified time point: time of PML onset. The sequencing here drew on PBMCs, taken from a patient treated with natalizumab. Source of these receptors: a woman in her thirties with progressive multifocal leukoencephalopathy.

The chain uses TRBV19 and TRBJ2-4; TRBD2 matches 7 bases. Germline CDR1 reads LNHDA; CDR2 reads SQIVND (reference sequence). V lost 10 bases and J lost 1; bases outside the gene matches: 4. The CDR3 extends over 13 amino acids. The CDR3 nucleotides read TGTGCCACCGGGGAGGGGGCCAAAAACATTCAGTACTTC. The encoded protein is CATGEGAKNIQYF.

The rearrangement joins TRBV21-1 to TRBJ2-5; the DNA was not used to check the table's D call, TRBD2. TRBV21-1 is a pseudogene segment. The CDR3 contains 13 residues. The CDR3 DNA reads as TGTGCCAGCAGCCCGCGGGTTCGGGAGACCCAGTACTTC. Amino acids: CASSPRVRETQYF.

The chain couples TRBV4-1 to TRBJ2-5, with 9 bases fitting TRBD2. V trimming: 4 bases; J trimming: 2 bases; junction bases outside the gene matches: 8. The germline V gene has CDR1 MGHRA and CDR2 YSYEKL. The CDR3 is made up of 16 amino acids. The CDR3 coding sequence is TGCGCCAGCAGCCCGATTCGCCTAGCGGGGCAAGAGACCCAGTACTTC. This translates into CASSPIRLAGQETQYF.

This chain joins TRBV7-9 and TRBJ2-7; D is possibly TRBD2 (5 bases). The J call is doubtful: the DNA matches TRBJ2-1 better. This CDR3 comprises 13 residues. Per the germline V gene, CDR1 is SEHNR and CDR2 is FQNEAQ (reference sequence). The CDR3: CASSSLDYYEQFF. Written as DNA, the CDR3 is TGTGCCAGCAGCTCACTAGACTATTATGAGCAGTTCTTC.

CDR3: CASSYKDPDNYGYTF. The CDR3 DNA reads as TGTGCCAGCAGTTACAAGGACCCGGACAACTATGGCTACACCTTC. J is TRBJ1-2 and V is TRBV6-6; unclear D gene. V shed 2 bases and J shed 2 bases, with 12 bases lying between them. CDR3 length equals 15 residues. CDR1 and CDR2 from the germline V gene are MNHNY and SVGAGI (reference sequence).

The chain joins TRBV9 to TRBJ2-1, with 8 bases identical to TRBD2. Germline CDR1 and CDR2: SGDLS and YYNGEE. The ends lost 4 bases at V and 8 bases at J; junction bases unmatched: 5. This CDR3 comprises 13 residues. The CDR3 coding sequence is TGTGCCAGCAGCCCTGGGACTAGGGATGAGCAGTTCTTC. It is translated as CASSPGTRDEQFF.

A note on this clone: The same CDR3 arises from other DNA sequences in this sample as well. The rearrangement uses TRBV13 and TRBJ2-2; D is unresolved. The CDR3 totals 17 residues. Germline-derived CDR1 and CDR2 are PRHDT and FYEKMQ (reference sequence). Trimming took off 4 bases at V and 6 bases at J, with 21 bases between the two ends. CDR3 residues: CASSSTADFRKPGELFF. The CDR3 DNA reads TGTGCCAGCAGCTCTACAGCCGACTTCAGAAAACCCGGGGAGCTGTTTTTT.

V usage is TRBV6-5 and J usage is TRBJ2-7, with 8 positions matching TRBD2. Germline lookup yields CDR1 MNHEY and CDR2 SVGAGI. The CDR3 spans 15 residues. The V segment lost 0 bases and the J segment 4 bases; nucleotides outside the gene matches: 5. In DNA form, the CDR3 reads TGTGCCAGCAGTTACTCGCCAAGCGGGAGTTACGAGCAGTACTTC. This translates into CASSYSPSGSYEQYF.

V gene TRBV10-3 combines with J gene TRBJ1-4, with D unresolved. Trimming took off 2 bases at V and 8 bases at J, with 12 bases between the two ends. The germline CDR1 and CDR2 sequences are ENHRY and SYGVKD. This CDR3 spans 14 amino acids. DNA of the CDR3: TGTGCCATCAGTGAGGCTCCGGAGTACGAAAAACTGTTTTTT. Encoded protein: CAISEAPEYEKLFF.

The chain carries TRBV5-6 and TRBJ1-6; no clear D gene. CDR3 length: 16 residues. From germline, CDR1 is SGHDT and CDR2 YYEEEE. Trimming shortened V by 0 bases and J by 0 bases, and 7 bases separated the two germline ends. CDR3 region: CASSLADNSYNSPLHF. DNA for the CDR3: TGTGCCAGCAGCTTGGCAGACAACTCCTATAATTCACCCCTCCACTTT.

This clone has just one count. The chain combines TRBV7-2 with TRBJ2-3, with D hard to call. CDR1 is SGHTA, CDR2 FQGNSA, per germline. Trimming stripped 0 bases from V and 4 bases from J, with 8 bases between. CDR3 size: 14 residues. In DNA, the CDR3 is TGTGCCAGCAGCTTAGCCCGGGTTGCAGATACGCAGTATTTT. This sequence encodes CASSLARVADTQYF.

This chain connects TRBV28 to TRBJ2-3, with D tentatively TRBD2 (6 bases). Looked up from germline, CDR1 is MDHEN and CDR2 is SYDVKM. CDR3 length: 14 amino acids. V gave up 4 bases and J gave up 4 bases, with 12 bases separating them. The CDR3, as DNA: TGTGCCAGCAGTTCTCCGGGACTTGCAGATACGCAGTATTTT. Its protein is CASSSPGLADTQYF.

The chain carries TRBV15 and TRBJ2-1; D is uncertain. The CDR3 consists of 12 residues. Trimming pared 1 base from V and 15 bases from J, leaving 13 bases between. Looked up from germline, CDR1 is LNHNV and CDR2 is YYDKDF (reference sequence). CDR3 in DNA: TGTGCCACCAGCAGAGTATCCAACCCACCGTTCTTC. As protein: CATSRVSNPPFF. The full variable domain, in which reference TRBV15 and TRBJ2-1 provide the parts outside the CDR3, is DAMVIQNPRYQVTQFGKPVTLSCSQTLNHNVMYWYQQKSSQAPKLLFHYYDKDFNNEADTPDNFQSRRPNTSFCFLDIRSPGLGDTAMYLCATSRVSNPPFFGPGTRLTVL.

The chain carries TRBV5-1 and TRBJ2-5; TRBD1 aligns across 12 bases. The CDR3 is made up of 15 amino acids. In germline, CDR1 is SGHRS, CDR2 YFSETQ. J was trimmed by 3 bases and V by 5 bases; bases with no gene match: 5. This CDR3 is CASRGTGGSEETQYF. The CDR3 nucleotides are TGCGCCAGCAGAGGGACAGGGGGCTCCGAAGAGACCCAGTACTTC.

The chain combines TRBV4-2 with TRBJ2-7, with 9 bases aligning to TRBD2. This CDR3 has 15 amino acids. J lost 2 bases, V lost 1 base, and 3 bases had no gene match. The germline V gene has CDR1 LGHNA and CDR2 YNFKEQ. CDR3 amino acids: CASSQGTSAAYEQYF. CDR3 DNA: TGTGCCAGCAGCCAAGGGACTAGCGCCGCCTACGAGCAGTACTTC.

This chain joins TRBV19 and TRBJ1-1, with a possible D match to TRBD1 (6 bases). There are 13 residues in the CDR3. Germline V gene lookup returns CDR1 LNHDA and CDR2 SQIVND (reference sequence). Trimming took off 7 bases at V and 6 bases at J, with 15 bases between the two ends. The chain's CDR3 is CASTPGGAPEAFF. The CDR3, as DNA: TGTGCCAGTACTCCCGGGGGCGCCCCTGAAGCTTTCTTT.

The chain links TRBV19 to TRBJ1-1; no clear D. The germline gives CDR1 LNHDA, CDR2 SQIVND (reference sequence). CDR3 length: 14 residues. V gave up 2 bases and J gave up 0 bases, with 7 bases separating them. For the CDR3, the DNA is TGTGCCAGTAGTATAAGGAGAATGAACACTGAAGCTTTCTTT. Amino acids: CASSIRRMNTEAFF.

The CDR3 here is CASSETPKTYEQYF. CDR3 nucleotides: TGTGCCAGCAGTGAAACCCCTAAAACCTACGAGCAGTACTTC. The rearrangement links TRBV2 to TRBJ2-7; the D is unclear. Trimming removed 2 bases from V and 2 bases from J, with 10 bases in between. The CDR3 runs 14 residues. CDR1 and CDR2 (germline): SNHLY, FYNNEI.

The CDR3 protein is CASSLVQGGDSPLHF. In nucleotides, the CDR3 is TGTGCCAGCAGCTTAGTGCAGGGAGGGGATTCACCCCTCCACTTT. The chain joins TRBV5-6 to TRBJ1-6; perhaps TRBD1 as D (5 bases). V gave up 2 bases and J gave up 8 bases, with 14 bases separating them. CDR3 size: 15 residues. From germline, CDR1 is SGHDT and CDR2 YYEEEE.

The V and J genes are TRBV11-3 and TRBJ2-1; TRBD2 aligns across 9 bases. J gave up 5 bases and V 1 base, and 3 bases lay outside the gene matches. Germline CDR1 SGHNT, CDR2 YENEEA. The CDR3 has 15 residues. The CDR3, as DNA: TGTGCCAGCAGCTTAGTAGCGGGAGAGGACAATGAGCAGTTCTTC. Amino acids: CASSLVAGEDNEQFF.

The chain carries TRBV2 and TRBJ2-2; TRBD2 agrees at 9 bases. This CDR3 has 17 residues. With V trimmed by 4 bases and J by 0 bases, 6 bases remained unmatched. CDR1 SNHLY and CDR2 FYNNEI come from the germline V gene. Here the CDR3 reads CASSVPRTSANTGELFF. In nucleotides, the CDR3 is TGTGCCAGCAGTGTCCCCCGGACTAGCGCGAACACCGGGGAGCTGTTTTTT. The full variable domain, its missing parts supplied by reference TRBV2 and TRBJ2-2, is EPEVTQTPSHQVTQMGQEVILRCVPISNHLYFYWYRQILGQKVEFLVSFYNNEISEKSEIFDDQFSVERPDGSNFTLKIRSTKLEDSAMYFCASSVPRTSANTGELFFGEGSRLTVL.

The chain uses TRBV7-9 and TRBJ2-7; TRBD2 matches 10 bases. Germline V gene data show CDR1 as SEHNR and CDR2 as FQNEAQ (reference sequence). V shed 2 bases, J shed 3 bases, and the junction held 4 bases outside the gene matches. This CDR3 is 15 amino acids long. The CDR3 DNA is TGTGCCAGCAGCTTAAGTGCTAGCGGGAGCTACGAGCAGTACTTC. Its protein product is CASSLSASGSYEQYF.

The chain carries TRBV14 and TRBJ2-2, with a possible D match to TRBD2 (5 bases). Deletions cut 1 base from V and 6 bases from J, with 15 bases between. CDR1 SGHDN and CDR2 FVKESK come from the germline V gene. This CDR3 region has 16 residues. The CDR3 spells CASSQARGLVAGELFF. CDR3 nucleotide sequence: TGTGCCAGCAGCCAAGCTCGGGGTTTAGTCGCCGGGGAGCTGTTTTTT.

CDR3 bases: TGCAGCGTCTGGACAGGGGGAAGGACTGAAGCTTTCTTT. This gives the protein CSVWTGGRTEAFF. The rearrangement uses TRBV29-1 and TRBJ1-1, with TRBD1 matching 10 bases. V shed 6 bases and J 5 bases; nucleotides not matched to a gene: 6. Germline V lookup: CDR1 SQVTM, CDR2 ANQGSEA. This CDR3 spans 13 amino acids.

As to this clone: Different DNA sequences within this sample yield the same CDR3. The rearrangement joins TRBV5-6 to TRBJ1-1, with D tentatively TRBD1 (6 bases). The germline V and J ends were trimmed by 4 bases and 4 bases, with 11 bases remaining between them. The germline CDR1 and CDR2 sequences are SGHDT and YYEEEE. This CDR3 has 13 amino acids. The CDR3 sequence: CASSLGGGTEAFF. For the CDR3, the DNA is TGTGCCAGCAGCCTGGGAGGGGGCACTGAAGCTTTCTTT.

The table lists this clone with a count of one. This chain links TRBV5-5 with TRBJ2-5; D possibly corresponds to TRBD2 (6 bases). Trimming took 0 bases from V and 5 from J, leaving 14 bases between them. Germline CDR1 SGHKS, CDR2 YYEKEE (reference sequence). The CDR3 has 15 amino acids. CDR3 coding DNA: TGTGCCAGCAGCTTGGGCGTTTCGGGAGTCGAGACCCAGTACTTC. Its translation is CASSLGVSGVETQYF.